The 15 T cell receptor beta chains given below trace back to one sample, sequenced in a study of T cell responses to AZD1222 COVID-19 vaccine. TCRdb's table, derived via immunoSEQ multiplex PCR, lists solely in-frame clones and lacks some. Counted here are about 54,000 clones, around nine tenths occurring once; the ten biggest clones make up about 7%. This sample comprised peripheral blood, obtained 28 days after the second AZD1222 dose. The receptors shown here come from an adult who received the AZD1222 COVID-19 vaccine.

The CDR3 loop is CASRQGFGSGQPQHF. CDR3 coding DNA: TGTGCCAGTCGACAGGGGTTCGGCTCTGGTCAGCCCCAGCATTTT. The rearrangement uses TRBV27 and TRBJ1-5, with 8 bases that match TRBD1. The V and J ends lost 9 bases and 6 bases, in that order; junction bases with no gene match: 13. CDR1 is MNHEY, CDR2 SMNVEV, per germline (reference sequence). The length of the CDR3 is 15 residues.

The gene calls are TRBV18 and TRBJ2-2; D is possibly TRBD1 or TRBD2 (5 bases each). The CDR3 runs to 16 residues. V was trimmed by 10 bases and J by 0 bases, leaving 18 bases between them. CDR1 and CDR2 from the germline V gene are KGHSH and LQKENI. The CDR3 DNA sequence: TGTGCCACCATCCGGTCCGGGACGGCGAACACCGGGGAGCTGTTTTTT. It translates to CATIRSGTANTGELFF.

The chain is built from TRBV5-1 and TRBJ2-6; D remains ambiguous. This CDR3 contains 18 residues. V shed 1 base and J shed 0 bases, with 14 bases lying between them. Germline V CDR1 and CDR2: SGHRS, YFSETQ. CDR3 bases: TGCGCCAGCAGCTTGACCCCGGACCCCTACTCTGGGGCCAACGTCCTGACTTTC. Its protein is CASSLTPDPYSGANVLTF.

The V call is TRBV4-1, the J call TRBJ2-3, with D perhaps TRBD2 (6 bases). CDR3 length equals 12 residues. Germline CDR1 and CDR2: MGHRA and YSYEKL. Trimming removed 4 bases from V and 8 bases from J, with 10 bases in between. This chain's CDR3 is CASSPGGATQYF. CDR3 DNA sequence: TGCGCCAGCAGCCCCGGGGGAGCTACGCAGTATTTT.

CDR3 region: CASGPGSDTQYF. In DNA, the CDR3 is TGTGCCAGCGGTCCAGGGTCAGATACGCAGTATTTT. V gene TRBV6-6 combines with J gene TRBJ2-3; D perhaps matches TRBD1 (5 bases). The V end lost 8 bases, the J end lost 4 bases, and 10 bases lay between the germline ends. Germline CDR1 is MNHNY and CDR2 is SVGAGI (reference sequence). The length of the CDR3 is 12 residues.

The V call is TRBV29-1, the J call TRBJ1-4, with D possibly matching TRBD1 (5 bases). The germline V gene has CDR1 SQVTM and CDR2 ANQGSEA. V was shortened by 6 bases and J by 7 bases, with 15 bases between the two germline ends. This CDR3 contains 13 residues. CDR3: CSVERGQGEKLFF. The DNA of the CDR3 is TGCAGCGTGGAGAGGGGTCAAGGTGAAAAACTGTTTTTT.

There are a few counts of this clone. The chain is built from TRBV7-2 and TRBJ1-5, with D unresolved. Between the trimmed V and J ends, which lost 8 bases and 2 bases, there was a span of 13 bases. CDR1 and CDR2 from the germline V gene are SGHTA and FQGNSA. The CDR3 has 14 amino acids. CDR3 nucleotide sequence: TGTGCCAGCCAGCTTCGGGCTGGCAATCAGCCCCAGCATTTT. Its translation is CASQLRAGNQPQHF.

The chain uses TRBV7-3 and TRBJ2-1, with 7 bases identical to TRBD2. From germline, CDR1 is SGHTA and CDR2 FQGTGA. This CDR3 region has 13 residues. V was pared by 2 bases and J by 10 bases, with 5 bases of the junction left unmatched. Here the CDR3 reads CASSLSGLEEQFF. For the CDR3, the DNA is TGTGCCAGCAGCTTATCCGGACTAGAGGAGCAGTTCTTC.

V gene TRBV19 combines with J gene TRBJ2-7; TRBD1 matches at 10 bases. V trimming: 5 bases; J trimming: 5 bases; junction bases outside the gene matches: 9. This CDR3 has 15 residues. Germline lookup yields CDR1 LNHDA and CDR2 SQIVND (reference sequence). CDR3 sequence: CASSPRGTGVHEQYF. The CDR3 region has the DNA TGTGCCAGTAGTCCGAGGGGGACAGGGGTACACGAGCAGTACTTC.

J is TRBJ2-2 and V is TRBV10-3, with TRBD1 identical over 10 bases. V lost 4 bases to trimming and J lost 6 bases; unmatched junction nucleotides: 17. From germline, CDR1 is ENHRY and CDR2 SYGVKD. The CDR3 consists of 19 residues. CDR3 coding DNA: TGTGCCATCAGTGTACATCTCATCACGACAGGGGGCATCTCCGGGGAGCTGTTTTTT. This gives the protein CAISVHLITTGGISGELFF.

The chain recombines TRBV19 with TRBJ1-5; 8 nucleotides align to TRBD1. Germline trimming cut 5 bases from V and 7 bases from J; bases unmatched to any gene: 10. Germline V gene sequence: CDR1 LNHDA, CDR2 SQIVND (reference sequence). The CDR3 has 15 amino acids. In nucleotides, the CDR3 is TGTGCCAGTAGTTACGGCAGGGGGCATGGGCAGCCCCAGCATTTT. It translates to CASSYGRGHGQPQHF.

This rearrangement joins TRBV29-1 to TRBJ2-7, with 7 bases fitting TRBD2. CDR3 size: 13 residues. Germline CDR1 SQVTM, CDR2 ANQGSEA. The V gene end was trimmed by 4 bases and the J gene end by 3 bases; junction bases not matched to a gene: 6. CDR3 sequence reads: CSVGEGPRYEQYF. The CDR3 DNA reads TGCAGCGTTGGGGAGGGCCCTCGCTACGAGCAGTACTTC.

J is TRBJ2-3 and V is TRBV5-1; 12 bases match TRBD2. Trimming removed 6 bases from V and 4 bases from J; junction bases left unmatched: 3. This CDR3 contains 14 residues. Germline CDR1 and CDR2: SGHRS and YFSETQ. This chain's CDR3 is CASTSGGASDTQYF. The CDR3 nucleotides read TGCGCCAGCACTAGCGGGGGGGCATCAGATACGCAGTATTTT.

The chain uses TRBV3-1 (or the pseudogene TRBV3-2) and TRBJ2-5; 7 nucleotides line up with TRBD1. The CDR3 spans 14 residues. From germline, CDR1 is LGHDT and CDR2 YNNKEL (reference sequence). Trimming cost V 5 bases and J 5 bases; bases outside gene matches: 8. The CDR3 protein is CASSDSQGWETQYF. The CDR3 nucleotides read TGTGCCAGCAGCGACTCACAGGGGTGGGAGACCCAGTACTTC.

This chain links TRBV18 with TRBJ2-3; perhaps TRBD2 as D (5 bases). Trimming shortened V by 6 bases and J by 0 bases, and 22 bases separated the two germline ends. CDR3 length: 18 residues. Germline CDR1 is KGHSH and CDR2 is LQKENI. CDR3 nucleotide sequence: TGTGCCAGCTCCCCCCTAGCTGGAGTTGTTGCTAGCACAGATACGCAGTATTTT. Protein product: CASSPLAGVVASTDTQYF.